These T cell receptor beta chains were read from a single sample in a study of control samples from healthy donors and cancer patients. Clones were sequenced by immunoSEQ multiplex PCR, and TCRdb holds only the in-frame ones, with some missing. This table holds about 130,000 clones, roughly 94% found once. Source material: PBMCs. The receptors shown here come from a man aged 60 to 69 with colorectal cancer. CDR3s include the opening cysteine and the closing phenylalanine or tryptophan. D genes are given only for firm matches. The size field is filled for only some rows; it gives once, few, many or a size class.

V	size	D	J	CDR3	DNA
TRBV3-1/TRBV3-2	-	TRBD1	TRBJ1-4	CASSQNRGLSELFF	TGTGCCAGCAGCCAAAACAGGGGGCTATCAGAACTGTTTTTT
TRBV6-2/TRBV6-3	-	-	TRBJ2-2	CASSLGADSTWTGELFF	TGTGCCAGCAGTCTAGGGGCCGACTCGACTTGGACCGGGGAGCTGTTTTTT
TRBV28	-	TRBD1	TRBJ1-2	CASTSGQADYGYTF	TGTGCCAGCACTTCGGGACAGGCAGACTATGGCTACACCTTC
TRBV6-2/TRBV6-3	-	TRBD2	TRBJ2-5	CASSSPTSVETQYF	TGTGCCAGCAGTTCTCCGACTAGCGTGGAGACCCAGTACTTC
TRBV6-2/TRBV6-3	-	-	TRBJ1-1	CASSWTANTEAFF	TGTGCCAGCAGTTGGACAGCGAACACTGAAGCTTTCTTT
TRBV18	-	-	TRBJ2-3	CASSPQVGAGRDTQYF	TGTGCCAGCTCACCTCAGGTGGGGGCAGGTCGAGATACGCAGTATTTT
TRBV5-1	-	-	TRBJ1-1	CASSLSGQAFF	TGCGCCAGCAGCTTATCGGGGCAAGCTTTCTTT
TRBV19	once	-	TRBJ1-3	CASKGGLRTGNTIYF	TGTGCCAGTAAGGGGGGATTAAGGACTGGAAACACCATATATTTT
TRBV6-2/TRBV6-3	-	-	TRBJ1-2	CASSYGGGYGYTF	TGTGCCAGCAGTTACGGCGGGGGGTATGGCTACACCTTC
TRBV24-1	-	-	TRBJ1-2	CATSPDSFYGYTF	TGTGCCACCTCTCCAGACAGTTTCTATGGCTACACCTTC
TRBV9	-	-	TRBJ1-1	CASSEGLDTEAFF	TGTGCCAGCAGCGAGGGTTTGGATACTGAAGCTTTCTTT
TRBV6-5	-	TRBD2	TRBJ2-3	CASRAGLGPADTQYF	TGTGCCAGCAGGGCCGGACTAGGTCCGGCAGATACGCAGTATTTT
TRBV10-3	-	-	TRBJ1-2	CAISDQGNFYGYTF	TGTGCCATCAGTGACCAGGGAAATTTCTATGGCTACACCTTC
TRBV27	-	TRBD1	TRBJ1-6	CASSLILTGGNSPLHF	TGTGCCAGCAGTTTAATTCTGACAGGGGGTAATTCACCCCTCCACTTT
TRBV5-4	-	-	TRBJ1-5	CASSLSAFGNQPQHF	TGTGCCAGCAGCTTGTCGGCCTTTGGGAATCAGCCCCAGCATTTT
TRBV14	-	-	TRBJ1-1	CASSPRTGNTEAFF	TGTGCCAGCAGCCCCCGGACGGGGAACACTGAAGCTTTCTTT
TRBV7-8	-	-	TRBJ2-4	CASSLNRNTQNIQYF	TGTGCCAGCAGCTTAAATCGGAACACCCAAAACATTCAGTACTTC
TRBV5-6	-	-	TRBJ2-7	CASSFGTLPYEQYF	TGTGCCAGCAGCTTCGGAACATTGCCCTACGAGCAGTACTTC
TRBV7-8	-	-	TRBJ2-7	CASSLTPGGAGYEQYF	TGTGCCAGCAGCTTAACACCAGGGGGGGCGGGCTACGAGCAGTACTTC
TRBV30	-	-	TRBJ1-5	CAWSVTGSQPQHF	TGTGCCTGGAGCGTAACAGGGAGCCAGCCCCAGCATTTT
TRBV18	-	TRBD1	TRBJ1-2	CASSPPNGQGDGYTF	TGTGCCAGCTCACCACCGAATGGACAGGGTGATGGCTACACCTTC
TRBV10-3	-	-	TRBJ2-6	CAISERGSGANVLTF	TGTGCCATCAGTGAGAGGGGTTCTGGGGCCAACGTCCTGACTTTC
TRBV9	-	-	TRBJ2-7	CASSRKDTFEQYF	TGTGCCAGCAGCCGGAAAGACACGTTCGAGCAGTACTTC
TRBV6-2/TRBV6-3	-	-	TRBJ1-1	CASSISGSPEAFF	TGTGCCAGCAGTATTTCAGGGTCCCCTGAAGCTTTCTTT
TRBV18	-	TRBD2	TRBJ2-3	CASSLRQRGGDTQYF	TGTGCCAGCTCACTTCGCCAGCGGGGGGGAGATACGCAGTATTTT
TRBV10-3	-	-	TRBJ1-5	CAISAGQDNQPQHF	TGTGCCATCAGTGCAGGGCAGGATAATCAGCCCCAGCATTTT
TRBV5-1	-	-	TRBJ1-3	CASSPEPGNTIYF	TGCGCCAGCAGCCCAGAACCTGGAAACACCATATATTTT
TRBV5-4	once	-	TRBJ2-1	CASSPTLAASSYNEQFF	TGTGCCAGCAGCCCCACCTTAGCGGCTAGCTCCTACAATGAGCAGTTCTTC
TRBV5-1	-	TRBD2	TRBJ2-2	CASSPQRGVTGELFF	TGCGCCAGCAGCCCCCAGCGGGGAGTTACCGGGGAGCTGTTTTTT
TRBV11-2	-	TRBD1	TRBJ2-1	CASSSPGTGFGEQFF	TGTGCCAGCAGCTCACCCGGGACAGGGTTCGGCGAGCAGTTCTTC
TRBV5-1	-	TRBD1	TRBJ1-1	CASSKGDRGLTEAFF	TGCGCCAGCAGCAAAGGGGACAGGGGGCTTACTGAAGCTTTCTTT
TRBV19	-	-	TRBJ1-6	CASSMRVGNNSPLHF	TGTGCCAGTAGTATGAGGGTCGGAAATAATTCACCCCTCCACTTT
TRBV7-9	once	-	TRBJ1-1	CASSLRTEAFF	TGTGCCAGCAGCTTACGAACTGAAGCTTTCTTT
TRBV6-5	-	-	TRBJ1-1	CASSLWGNTEAFF	TGTGCCAGCAGCCTTTGGGGAAACACTGAAGCTTTCTTT
TRBV6-5	-	-	TRBJ1-3	CASRNGGLTGNTIYF	TGTGCCAGCAGAAATGGGGGTCTGACTGGAAACACCATATATTTT
TRBV9	-	-	TRBJ1-4	CASSANRMGGTEKLFF	TGTGCCAGCAGCGCCAACAGGATGGGGGGGACCGAAAAACTGTTTTTT
TRBV28	-	-	TRBJ2-7	CASTPVINHEQYF	TGTGCCAGCACTCCGGTCATTAACCACGAGCAGTACTTC
TRBV27	-	TRBD1	TRBJ2-7	CASGTGGDYEQYF	TGTGCCAGTGGGACAGGGGGGGACTACGAGCAGTACTTC
TRBV6-5	-	-	TRBJ2-5	CASSPPGRETQYF	TGTGCCAGCAGTCCCCCTGGTCGGGAGACCCAGTACTTC
TRBV27	-	-	TRBJ1-5	CASSLGRYSNQPQHF	TGTGCCAGCAGTTTAGGCCGGTATAGCAATCAGCCCCAGCATTTT
TRBV18	-	-	TRBJ2-7	CASSPKESYEQYF	TGTGCCAGCTCACCAAAAGAGTCCTACGAGCAGTACTTC
TRBV5-8	-	-	TRBJ2-7	CASSTWDSTGAEQYF	TGTGCCAGCAGCACCTGGGACTCCACCGGGGCCGAGCAGTACTTC
TRBV5-5	-	-	TRBJ1-2	CASSLGGRDILYGYTF	TGTGCCAGCAGCTTGGGGGGACGGGATATTCTATATGGCTACACCTTC
TRBV5-1	-	-	TRBJ2-1	CASSRGAYNEQFF	TGCGCCAGCAGTCGGGGTGCTTACAATGAGCAGTTCTTC